The T cell receptor (beta chain) described here comes from a study of cytomegalovirus exposure and HLA in healthy donors (dated by TCRdb to 2017 to 2019). Turning to the overall study: According to an earlier analysis of 587 of the donors, 150 million to 200 million T cells yielded some 110 million unique TCR beta sequences and approximately 300 Gb of sequence data. An early release that covered some 630 HLA-typed donors contained approximately 300 gigabases of sequencing data and some 87 million unique TCR sequences. Among the approximately 430 genotyped donors, 75% to 90% belonged to the genetic ancestry cluster associated with self-reported Caucasian donors. The study was designed to test whether signatures of past pathogen exposure could be identified by cataloging public T cell receptors. The study profiled the T cell repertoires of under 850 subjects by immunosequencing and related them to cytomegalovirus serostatus. Besides the first cohort of 550 to 750 subjects, a separate validation cohort made up of roughly 120 different subjects was used. To predict cytomegalovirus infection status, the study combined high-throughput TCR immunosequencing, statistical association of individual TCRs with disease status, and machine learning. A later analysis re-examined previously published TCR beta repertoires from more than 650 donors and added high-resolution HLA genotyping to investigate patterns of TCR occurrence. Rather than using new phenotypic data, the later analysis identified candidate immune exposures from TCR beta sequences and from how often those sequences occurred across donors. In an earlier analysis of a few hundred of the donors, high-throughput TCR beta sequencing was used to judge whether each TCR beta V gene segment behaved as functional or pseudogenic. Alongside the repertoire data, information on donor age, sex, ethnicity and CMV serostatus was compiled. A later genetic analysis took genome-wide SNP genotypes for about 55% of the roughly 700 donors and used that subset as a discovery cohort. Every discovery cohort repertoire had been produced on one sequencing platform. Both class I and class II loci were covered by HLA typing, at four-digit resolution. Typing coverage differed by locus: A, B, C, DRB1 and DQB1 were typed in roughly 629-640 donors, DQA1 in 500 to 550, DPA1 in roughly 590, and DPB1 in approximately 450. Four to six DR-DQ haplotypes were handled as single units for association and clustering, since linkage in the cohort was strong. On average, around 200,000 unique TCR beta nucleotide sequences were sequenced per donor among 398 genotyped donors of the cohort, with roughly 18% of those sequences being non-productive. On the study overall, not on this receptor specifically: In both the original and validation cohorts, the classifier was reported to diagnose cytomegalovirus status with high specificity and sensitivity. HLA typing was unavailable for some donors at each locus, so association tests used only the typed subset. In a later genetic analysis, fewer N-insertions in productive TCRs were reported among donors in an Asian-associated ancestry cluster than the roughly 700-donor mean. It was suggested by the authors that the approach could potentially be generalized to other disease states and immunological phenotypes. Correlated functional status among segregating V segments might be attributable to linkage disequilibrium, but an unknown experimental factor could not be ruled out. In a later analysis, the rate of TCR association differed among HLA loci, with DRB1 alleles having the most associated TCRs and HLA-C alleles having the fewest. A further reported finding was that TCR beta sequences accurately predicted the HLA-A and HLA-B alleles for most subjects in the first cohort. In this cohort, only TCR beta chains were sequenced, and detectable features were limited by the absence of alpha or paired-chain data. A cluster of highly shared sequence variants was judged likely to be a technical artifact of the sequencing pipeline. At a false discovery rate of 0.05, a later analysis linked some 18,000 TCR beta sequences to specific HLA alleles. Broadly in line with IMGT annotations, most TCR beta V segments showed up in productive rearrangements about 87% or about 30% of the time in an earlier analysis of several hundred of the donors. Strong co-occurrence of HLA alleles, especially DR and DQ, made assigning TCR associations to individual alleles difficult. Some IMGT-functional V segments, including TRBV6-2 and TRBV6-3, could not be distinguished by the 87-base-pair reads and were therefore excluded. In vitro tests confirmed that a few of the cytomegalovirus-associated TCR beta chains recognize cytomegalovirus antigens. In a later analysis, most CMV-associated TCR beta chains were found to appear HLA-restricted, with HLA associations seemingly driven largely by CMV exposure. V-gene and J-gene trimming of TCR beta chains was associated with a missense DCLRE1C variant in a later genetic analysis, and the association was replicated in an independent cohort. A total of 150 or so TCR beta chains were listed by the study as associated with cytomegalovirus. Because counts were too low, approximately 18 rarely observed V segments, including chromosome 9 orphons, were excluded from the earlier analysis of 587 of the donors. A later analysis found that HLA-associated TCR beta chains were more clonally expanded and had lower generation probabilities than equally common non-associated chains. Presence/absence analyses assumed roughly uniform sequencing depth across donors, an assumption that may not hold. The only immune exposure information available for the cohort was CMV serostatus. A later analysis reported that several top co-occurrence clusters appeared linked to parvovirus B19, influenza, CMV and Epstein-Barr virus. Most TCR sequences were observed very rarely across donors, whereas some public TCRs were present in many individuals.

The cohort comprised some 730 healthy bone marrow donors. At the time of sampling, all cohort members were nominally healthy, though unrecorded immune exposures were likely present. The donor was CMV seropositive and was included in the group of approximately 300 seropositive cohort members. A peripheral blood sample was collected from each donor, and TCR beta sequencing was performed on peripheral blood mononuclear cells. Genomic DNA extraction from the blood cell samples was performed with the Qiagen DNeasy Blood Extraction Kit. Libraries came from the immunoSEQ multiplex PCR assay. For the multiplex PCR, a mixture combining 60 forward primers for TCR Vbeta segments and 13 reverse primers for TCR Jbeta segments was used. Amplification of the CDR3 region of rearranged TCR beta genes was performed with a multiplex PCR assay on genomic DNA. On the Illumina HiSeq System, the amplified TCR beta libraries were sequenced as 87-base-pair reads. The original pipeline was this. A later analysis tallied tens of millions of unique TCR beta chains across the 666 repertoires, and approximately 12 million of those chains were shared by two or more donors. Raw reads were error-corrected and collapsed into unique sequences with a nearest-neighbor algorithm that merged closely related sequences to remove PCR and sequencing errors. V, D and J gene segments were assigned by aligning CDR3 sequences to IMGT reference sequences. For a sequence to be retained, a match of at least six nucleotides to both a V gene segment and a J gene segment was required. A rearrangement counted as productive if the CDR3 had no stop codons and remained in frame with V and J, and every other rearrangement counted as non-productive. Following IMGT convention, CDR3 was defined as the stretch from the second conserved V-encoded cysteine to the conserved J-encoded phenylalanine. Sequences without an unambiguous match to a single V gene segment were excluded from the earlier analysis of about 600 of the donors. In an earlier analysis of several hundred of the donors, V segments were called functional above 56.7% productive rearrangements and were called segregating when the between-donor standard deviation exceeded 5%. A statistical classification framework was built to diagnose cytomegalovirus status from the catalog of TCR beta chain sequences. A later analysis assigned V and J genes by comparing TCR nucleotide sequences with IMGT/GENE-DB human TR gene sequences. Using the TCRdist pipeline, a later analysis assigned CDR3 sequences along with most-parsimonious VDJ recombination scenarios. In a later analysis, each TCR beta chain was defined by its CDR3 amino acid sequence together with its V-gene family, and reads lacking a unique V-gene family were excluded. As a way to deal with suspected cross-contamination and a sequencing artifact, a later analysis dropped hundreds of nucleotide sequences that were highly shared and had low generation probability. In a later analysis, a clonal expansion index was calculated for each public chain from normalized within-repertoire ranks of inferred template counts. In a later analysis, generation probabilities were computed with a VDJ recombination model fitted to out-of-frame rearrangements, and the resulting probabilities were checked against IGoR. In a later analysis, TCR-TCR, TCR-HLA and TCR-CMV co-occurrence was scored with hypergeometric tests, and a repertoire-size bias correction was applied to TCR pairs. False discovery rates were estimated in a later analysis by permuting HLA or CMV assignments 20 times. In a later analysis, co-occurring TCRs were grouped using DBSCAN, with TCRdist sequence similarity added in when clustering inside HLA-allele-positive subsets. Repertoires with fewer than 30,000 or more than 120,000 public chains, plus five repertoires with anomalous nucleotide sharing, were excluded from co-occurrence clustering. TCRdb took over this immuneACCESS table, retaining in-frame rearrangements with V and J assigned. Such tables are incomplete; in checked studies, under half of the missing clones stem from an unresolved V gene, and the remainder is unexplained. The V and J calls and clone size are taken from that table; D and trimming were inferred from the DNA. For this sample the table gives roughly 150,000 clones, of which 64% were detected only once. The leading ten clones occupy approximately 2.9% of the sample.

From cysteine to phenylalanine, the CDR3 is 14 amino acids long. Only the CDR3 part of the read is kept: 42 bases, read in frame from the first base. Taken from the germline V gene, the CDR1 and CDR2 loops are SGHTA and FQGNSA. Trimming at the junction amounts to 7 bases on V and 7 bases on J, and the germline ends lie 17 bases apart. About this clone itself: The clone's antigen remains unknown. Per-nucleotide qualities are absent, and no much larger clonotype sits a single base away.

The sequence is built from TRBV7-2 and TRBJ2-1, with TRBD1 perhaps the D gene, on 6 matching bases. Sequenced input: PBMCs. The sequence came from a woman aged 30 to 39 in good health and CMV-seropositive. CDR3 loop: CASTRYRQDNEQFF. The sequence in DNA is TGTGCCAGCACCCGATATCGACAGGATAATGAGCAGTTCTTC.